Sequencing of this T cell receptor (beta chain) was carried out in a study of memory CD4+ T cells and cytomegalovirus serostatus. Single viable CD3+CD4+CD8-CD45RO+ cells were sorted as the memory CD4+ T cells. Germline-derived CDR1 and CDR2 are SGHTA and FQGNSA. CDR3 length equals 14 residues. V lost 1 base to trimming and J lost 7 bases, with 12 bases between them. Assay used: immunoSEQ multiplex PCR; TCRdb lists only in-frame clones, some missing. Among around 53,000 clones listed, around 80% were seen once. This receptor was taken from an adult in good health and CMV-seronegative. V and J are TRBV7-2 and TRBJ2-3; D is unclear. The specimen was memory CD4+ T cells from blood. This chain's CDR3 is CASSLGSGLNTQYF. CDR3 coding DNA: TGTGCCAGCAGCTTAGGATCTGGGTTGAATACGCAGTATTTT.